The TCR beta chain under discussion was sequenced for a study of blood T cells in healthy people across ages. The CDR3 consists of 17 residues. V was clipped by 2 bases and J by 3 bases; unmatched bases: 7. Germline V lookup: CDR1 LNHDA, CDR2 SQIVND (reference sequence). A remark on this clonotype: Its cognate antigen is unknown.

A second PCR, run for about 7 to 12 cycles, used a sample-barcoded 5' primer plus a J-beta primer mix. From the 5' RACE reads, TCRdb called clonotypes with MiXCR, one entry per CDR3 protein. Of 550,000 to 800,000 distinct CDR3 sequences listed, around 21% were seen once; the top ten hold roughly 3.7%. Donors were healthy Caucasian individuals from Russia aged about 6 to 100. Findings and limits, study-wide: Age showed a roughly linear inverse relationship with TCR beta diversity per million T cells.

V and J are TRBV19 and TRBJ2-2, with TRBD2 matching 9 bases. The origin of this receptor is a man between 65 and 79 years old in good health. The specimen was blood. The CDR3 is CASSISLREGYTGELFF. The CDR3, as DNA: TGTGCCAGTAGTATATCTCTGCGGGAGGGATACACCGGGGAGCTGTTTTTT.